The 25 T cell receptor beta chains presented below share a single source sample, sequenced in a study of T-cell memory formation after mild COVID-19. TCRdb itself ran the 5' RACE reads through MiXCR, one entry per CDR3 protein. The sample holds some 88,000 distinct CDR3 sequences, approximately 25% seen once. The sample was PBMCs or a T cell subset sorted from them (not recorded which). The receptor set was obtained from a man aged 18 to 29 who had mild COVID-19 (a few samples of this study predate the infection). Cell type and time point are not known.

J is TRBJ1-2 and V is TRBV20-1; TRBD1 matches at 9 bases. Germline CDR1 and CDR2: DFQATT and SNEGSKA (reference sequence). The CDR3 has 13 amino acids. The CDR3 bases are TGCATATGTCGGGACAGGGAAACCTATGGCTACACCTTC. Protein sequence: CICRDRETYGYTF.

This clonotype was recorded a few times. The chain carries TRBV7-9 and TRBJ2-2; no firm D call. Trimming removed 4 bases from V and 4 bases from J, with 13 bases in between. The CDR3 is 15 amino acids. Germline values: CDR1 SEHNR, CDR2 FQNEAQ (reference sequence). CDR3 region: CASSSQVVATGELFF. DNA of the CDR3: TGTGCCAGCAGCTCGCAGGTGGTAGCCACCGGGGAGCTGTTTTTT.

V and J are TRBV29-1 and TRBJ2-2, with 10 bases aligning to TRBD2. The V and J ends lost 1 base and 3 bases, in that order; junction bases with no gene match: 5. Per germline, CDR1 SQVTM and CDR2 ANQGSEA. This CDR3 spans 16 amino acids. This chain's CDR3 is CSVEGVAGGYTGELFF. CDR3 bases: TGCAGCGTTGAAGGGGTAGCGGGGGGTTACACCGGGGAGCTGTTTTTT.

The rearrangement uses TRBV15 and TRBJ1-3; D call uncertain. V dropped 0 bases and J dropped 3 bases, with 3 bases sitting between them. This CDR3 spans 13 amino acids. From germline, CDR1 is LNHNV and CDR2 YYDKDF (reference sequence). CDR3 coding DNA: TGTGCCACCAGCAGAGATTTTGGAAACACCATATATTTT. As protein: CATSRDFGNTIYF.

This clonotype was observed a handful of times. The chain has TRBV12-3 or TRBV12-4 and TRBJ2-1; D is undetermined. Trimming took 2 bases from V and 2 from J, leaving 10 bases between them. The CDR3 is 15 amino acids. The CDR3 loop is CASSLSEPPYNEQFF. CDR3 nucleotide sequence: TGTGCCAGCAGTTTATCGGAGCCTCCCTACAATGAGCAGTTCTTC.

The V and J genes are TRBV7-3 and TRBJ2-1; D is perhaps TRBD1 or TRBD2 (5 bases each). The CDR3 runs 13 residues. Germline CDR1 reads SGHTA; CDR2 reads FQGTGA. V was cut by 4 bases and J by 9 bases, with 13 bases left in between. In DNA, the CDR3 is TGTGCCAGCAGCTGGACTGGGACCGGTGAGCAGTTCTTC. Protein: CASSWTGTGEQFF.

This clonotype was counted between two and nine times. The CDR3 DNA follows: TGTGCCACCGCGACTGAAAGGTATAGCAATCAGCCCCAGCATTTT. Translation gives CATATERYSNQPQHF. This chain connects TRBV15 to TRBJ1-5; no clear D. Trimming shortened V by 8 bases and J by 0 bases, and 14 bases separated the two germline ends. Germline-derived CDR1 and CDR2 are LNHNV and YYDKDF (reference sequence). The CDR3 consists of 15 residues.

V gene TRBV7-9 combines with J gene TRBJ2-7; TRBD2 agrees at 15 bases. The V segment lost 3 bases and the J segment 3 bases; nucleotides outside the gene matches: 3. Germline V gene data show CDR1 as SEHNR and CDR2 as FQNEAQ (reference sequence). There are 16 residues in the CDR3. The DNA for the CDR3 is TGTGCCAGCAGCTTTGAGGGACTAGCGGGGGGCTACGAGCAGTACGTC. Encoded protein: CASSFEGLAGGYEQYV.

This clonotype was counted a few times. The chain recombines TRBV7-9 with TRBJ2-7; D remains ambiguous. V was pared by 0 bases and J by 3 bases, with 6 bases between. Looked up from germline, CDR1 is SEHNR and CDR2 is FQNEAQ (reference sequence). The CDR3 length is 13 residues. CDR3 DNA sequence: TGTGCCAGCAGCTTAGCCGCTGACTACGAGCAGTACTTC. This codes for CASSLAADYEQYF.

This clonotype has just a few counts. The chain has TRBV5-1 and TRBJ2-2; tentatively, D is TRBD1 (6 bases). V lost 4 bases, J lost 0 bases, and 13 bases lay in between. CDR1 SGHRS and CDR2 YFSETQ come from the germline V gene. This CDR3 is built from 16 residues. CDR3 in DNA: TGCGCCAGCAGCAGATATGGGACACCGAACACCGGGGAGCTGTTTTTT. Encoded protein: CASSRYGTPNTGELFF.

The chain employs TRBV6-2 or TRBV6-3 and TRBJ1-2; D may be TRBD1 (6 bases). In germline, CDR1 is MNHEY, CDR2 SVGEGT. The CDR3 has 13 residues. Trimming removed 6 bases at V and 7 bases at J, with 15 bases between. The CDR3 sequence: CASSRRTVGGYTF. Here the CDR3 DNA reads TGTGCCAGCAGCCGACGGACAGTCGGTGGCTACACCTTC.

The chain links TRBV7-2 to TRBJ2-5; 12 bases map to TRBD2. The CDR3 sequence is 15 residues long. Germline CDR1 SGHTA, CDR2 FQGNSA. V lost 6 bases, J lost 5 bases, and 7 bases stayed unmatched. The CDR3 DNA follows: TGTGCCAGCAGTTCTAGCGGGGGGGCTTTGGAGACCCAGTACTTC. It codes for CASSSSGGALETQYF.

The rearrangement joins TRBV12-3 or TRBV12-4 to TRBJ2-1, with 11 bases aligning to TRBD2. The CDR3 consists of 15 residues. Germline trimming cut 5 bases from V and 4 bases from J; bases unmatched to any gene: 4. DNA of the CDR3: TGTGCCAGCAGTCGCGGGACTAGCGGATACAATGAGCAGTTCTTC. Its translation: CASSRGTSGYNEQFF.

The chain recombines TRBV7-9 with TRBJ1-1; D possibly corresponds to TRBD1 (6 bases). V lost 5 bases to trimming and J lost 7 bases, with 14 bases between them. CDR3 length equals 13 residues. Germline V lookup: CDR1 SEHNR, CDR2 FQNEAQ (reference sequence). CDR3: CASSVGGAREAFF. CDR3 nucleotide sequence: TGTGCCAGCAGCGTTGGGGGGGCTCGTGAAGCTTTCTTT.

In this sample, this clonotype turned up a few times. The chain couples TRBV5-6 to TRBJ2-7; perhaps TRBD2 as D (5 bases). Trimming removed 4 bases from V and 2 bases from J, with 13 bases in between. Germline assignment: CDR1 SGHDT and CDR2 YYEEEE. The CDR3 runs to 14 residues. The DNA for the CDR3 is TGTGCCAGCAGCGTATGGACTGATGCCTACGAGCAGTACGTC. The encoded protein is CASSVWTDAYEQYV.

The chain is built from TRBV5-4 and TRBJ2-7; D is possibly TRBD2 (5 bases). CDR3 length: 13 residues. The ends were cut back, 3 bases at V and 3 bases at J, with 10 bases in the middle. CDR1 and CDR2 (germline): SGHNT, YYREEE (reference sequence). The CDR3 DNA follows: TGTGCCAGCAGCTCGGCCCGGGACTACGAGCAGTACTTC. Its translation is CASSSARDYEQYF.

This clonotype turned up a few times. The CDR3 nucleotides are TGTGCCAGCAGTTACTCTGGGCAGGGCTACGAGCAGTACGTC. It is translated as CASSYSGQGYEQYV. This chain connects TRBV6-6 to TRBJ2-7, with a tentative D call TRBD1 (5 bases). Trimming stripped 0 bases from V and 3 bases from J, with 9 bases between. Germline lookup yields CDR1 MNHNY and CDR2 SVGAGI (reference sequence). This CDR3 spans 14 amino acids.

The V and J genes are TRBV19 and TRBJ2-1; the D call may be TRBD1 or TRBD2 (5 bases each). V was pared by 3 bases and J by 3 bases, with 15 bases between. This CDR3 has 16 amino acids. Germline loops: CDR1 LNHDA, CDR2 SQIVND (reference sequence). As DNA, the CDR3 is TGTGCCAGTAGTATTGAGGGACGACCTGACTACAATGAGCAGTTCTTC. Its protein is CASSIEGRPDYNEQFF.

The V call is TRBV6-5, the J call TRBJ1-4; D gene unclear. The V gene's germline CDR1 is MNHEY and CDR2 SVGAGI. This CDR3 spans 13 amino acids. The V gene lost 8 bases and the J gene lost 3 bases, with 10 bases spanning the gap. CDR3 sequence reads: CASGIGSNEKLFF. Written as DNA, the CDR3 is TGTGCCAGCGGGATTGGCTCTAATGAAAAACTGTTTTTT.

The genes are TRBV29-1 and TRBJ1-1; no reliable D call. The germline gives CDR1 SQVTM, CDR2 ANQGSEA. V was pared by 0 bases and J by 4 bases, with 6 bases between. This CDR3 spans 12 amino acids. The CDR3 DNA follows: TGCAGCGTTGAAGATCTCCCCACTGAAGCTTTCTTT. Amino acid sequence: CSVEDLPTEAFF.

This rearrangement joins TRBV7-8 to TRBJ1-1; no firm D call. Germline assignment: CDR1 SGHVS and CDR2 FQNEAQ. V was pared by 3 bases and J by 1 base, with 6 bases between. The CDR3 runs 13 residues. The chain's CDR3 is CASSFRRNTEAFF. For the CDR3, the DNA is TGTGCCAGCAGCTTTCGGAGGAACACTGAAGCTTTCTTT.

V and J are TRBV6-2 or TRBV6-3 and TRBJ2-7; TRBD1 aligns across 7 bases. The ends lost 6 bases at V and 0 bases at J; junction bases unmatched: 5. The CDR3 is 14 amino acids. Per germline, CDR1 MNHEY and CDR2 SVGEGT. CDR3 sequence: CASRRQGFSYEQYV. Written as DNA, the CDR3 is TGTGCCAGCAGACGACAGGGCTTCTCCTACGAGCAGTACGTC.

This clonotype was seen a few times. The V call is TRBV7-2, the J call TRBJ1-1; D call uncertain. Germline CDR1 reads SGHTA; CDR2 reads FQGNSA. V shed 3 bases and J shed 8 bases, with 10 bases lying between them. CDR3 length: 12 amino acids. The DNA of the CDR3 is TGTGCCAGCAGCTTTATCCCCCTGGAAGCTTTCTTT. Residues: CASSFIPLEAFF.

This chain links TRBV9 with TRBJ1-4; no clear D. V lost 0 bases, J lost 0 bases, and 12 bases lay in between. The germline CDR1 and CDR2 sequences are SGDLS and YYNGEE. The CDR3 is made up of 17 amino acids. CDR3 DNA: TGTGCCAGCAGCGTAGGTTGGGGATTTGCAACTAATGAAAAACTGTTTTTT. This translates into CASSVGWGFATNEKLFF.

The chain employs TRBV3-1 and TRBJ1-5, with 7 bases identical to TRBD1. Germline V gene sequence: CDR1 LGHDT, CDR2 YNNKEL (reference sequence). The CDR3 loop spans 14 amino acids. V shed 5 bases and J 3 bases; nucleotides not matched to a gene: 4. The DNA for the CDR3 is TGTGCCAGCAGCGTTACAGGGGTCAATCAGCCCCAGCATTTT. Translation: CASSVTGVNQPQHF.